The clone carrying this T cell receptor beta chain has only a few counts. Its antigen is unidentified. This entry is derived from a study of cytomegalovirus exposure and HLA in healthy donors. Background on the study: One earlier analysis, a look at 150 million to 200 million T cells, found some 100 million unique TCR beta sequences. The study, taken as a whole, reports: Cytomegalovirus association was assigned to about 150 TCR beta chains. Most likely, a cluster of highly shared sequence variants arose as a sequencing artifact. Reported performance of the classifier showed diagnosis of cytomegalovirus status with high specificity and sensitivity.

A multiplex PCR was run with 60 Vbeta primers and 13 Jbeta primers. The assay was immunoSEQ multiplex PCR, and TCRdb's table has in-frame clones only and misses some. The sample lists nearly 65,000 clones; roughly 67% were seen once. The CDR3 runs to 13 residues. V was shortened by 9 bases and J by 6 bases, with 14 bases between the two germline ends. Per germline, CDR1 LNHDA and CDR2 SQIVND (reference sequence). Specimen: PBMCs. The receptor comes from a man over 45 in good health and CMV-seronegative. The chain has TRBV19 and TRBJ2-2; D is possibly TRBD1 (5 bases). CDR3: CARTDKNPGELFF. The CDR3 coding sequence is TGTGCCAGAACGGACAAAAACCCCGGGGAGCTGTTTTTT.